Listed below are T cell receptor beta chains from one sample, sequenced in a study of blood T cell repertoires in COVID-19. Clones were read by immunoSEQ multiplex PCR, and TCRdb kept only the in-frame ones, dropping some. The table lists about 250,000 clones, 86% of them singletons. Specimen: peripheral blood. Every receptor here comes from a woman aged 60 to 75 who had recovered from COVID-19. CDR3s include the opening cysteine and the closing phenylalanine or tryptophan. A D gene is named only where the DNA matches it firmly. Only part of the rows carry a size: once, few, many, or a class if the clone is expanded.

.	TRBV3-1/TRBV3-2	TRBJ2-7	.	TGTGCCAGCAGCTCACAGGTCTCCTACGAGCAGTACTTC	CASSSQVSYEQYF
.	TRBV19	TRBJ1-2	.	TGTGCCAGTACTAGTATGGGAGGGGACTTGAGTGGCTACACCTTC	CASTSMGGDLSGYTF
.	TRBV5-1	TRBJ1-1	TRBD1	TGCGCCAGCAGCCCCCACCGGGACAGGGGGACTCACACTGAAGCTTTCTTT	CASSPHRDRGTHTEAFF
.	TRBV5-1	TRBJ2-3	TRBD2	TGCGCCAGCACCCCGGTGGCGGGGGGCACAGATACGCAGTATTTT	CASTPVAGGTDTQYF
.	TRBV21-1	TRBJ2-7	.	TGTGCCAGCAGCAAGACACAGCTCGTTACCTACGAGCAGTACTTC	CASSKTQLVTYEQYF
.	TRBV6-2/TRBV6-3	TRBJ2-1	.	TGTGCCAGCAGTTATTTGACAAGCTCCTACAATGAGCAGTTCTTC	CASSYLTSSYNEQFF
.	TRBV19	TRBJ1-2	.	TGTGCCAGTAGTATCGCCCAGGGGAACTATGGCTACACCTTC	CASSIAQGNYGYTF
.	TRBV10-3	TRBJ2-3	TRBD2	TGTGCCATCAGTGACGGACTAGCGGAAGGAGATACGCAGTATTTT	CAISDGLAEGDTQYF
.	TRBV5-1	TRBJ2-5	.	TGCGCCAGCAGCTTGGAGGCAGGGCGGATTGAGACCCAGTACTTC	CASSLEAGRIETQYF
.	TRBV18	TRBJ1-2	.	TGTGCCAGCTCACCAACAGGGTCGGGCCACTATGGCTACACCTTC	CASSPTGSGHYGYTF
.	TRBV6-4	TRBJ2-3	.	TGTGCCAGCAGTGATAATGCAGGGAGCACAGATACGCAGTATTTT	CASSDNAGSTDTQYF
.	TRBV6-2/TRBV6-3	TRBJ2-3	TRBD2	TGTGCCAGCAGTTCCCGGCTAACTAGCGGGGGTGCTAGCACAGATACGCAGTATTTT	CASSSRLTSGGASTDTQYF
.	TRBV9	TRBJ2-3	TRBD2	TGTGCCAGCAGCCCCGGGGGGAGGGGCGATACGCAGTATTTT	CASSPGGRGDTQYF
.	TRBV6-5	TRBJ2-1	TRBD2	TGTGCCAGCAGTTACACGGGGGGGTTGGTTGGTGAGCAGTTCTTC	CASSYTGGLVGEQFF
.	TRBV18	TRBJ2-3	TRBD1	TGTGCCAGCTCAGCCTGGACAGGGAGCACAGATACGCAGTATTTT	CASSAWTGSTDTQYF
once	TRBV18	TRBJ1-2	.	TGTGCCAGCTCACCCCAGGTACAGGGCTATGGCTACACCTTC	CASSPQVQGYGYTF
.	TRBV5-8	TRBJ1-5	TRBD1	TGTGCCAGCAGCACCGGGACAGGGGGCGGGCAGCCCCAGCATTTT	CASSTGTGGGQPQHF
.	TRBV18	TRBJ1-5	.	TGTGCCAGCTCACCATTTCCCGATCAGCCCCAGCATTTT	CASSPFPDQPQHF
.	TRBV7-2	TRBJ2-1	TRBD2	TGTGCCAGCGCCTTAGCGGGGGGGCAGTACAATGAGCAGTTCTTC	CASALAGGQYNEQFF
.	TRBV11-2	TRBJ2-2	.	TGTGCCAGCAGCTTAGACACGAACACCGGGGAGCTGTTTTTT	CASSLDTNTGELFF
.	TRBV7-3	TRBJ2-1	TRBD2	TGTGCCAGCAGCTTAATGGGGACTAGCGGGGGGCAGTTCTTC	CASSLMGTSGGQFF
.	TRBV4-1	TRBJ2-6	.	TGCGCCAGCAGCCAAGGGGGCAGCCAGAGAGGGGCCAACGTCCTGACTTTC	CASSQGGSQRGANVLTF
few	TRBV10-1	TRBJ1-5	TRBD1	TGCGCCAGCAAAAGACAGGGAAGCAATCAGCCCCAGCATTTT	CASKRQGSNQPQHF